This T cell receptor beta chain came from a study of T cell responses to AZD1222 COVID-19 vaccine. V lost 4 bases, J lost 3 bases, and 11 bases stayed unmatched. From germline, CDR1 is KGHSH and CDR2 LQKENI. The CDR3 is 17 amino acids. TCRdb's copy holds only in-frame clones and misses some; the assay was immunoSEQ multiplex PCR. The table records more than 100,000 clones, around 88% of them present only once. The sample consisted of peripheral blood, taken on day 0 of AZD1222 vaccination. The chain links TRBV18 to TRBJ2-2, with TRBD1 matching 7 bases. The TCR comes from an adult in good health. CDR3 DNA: TGTGCCAGCTCACGAAACAGACAGGGAACGGACACCGGGGAGCTGTTTTTT. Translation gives CASSRNRQGTDTGELFF.